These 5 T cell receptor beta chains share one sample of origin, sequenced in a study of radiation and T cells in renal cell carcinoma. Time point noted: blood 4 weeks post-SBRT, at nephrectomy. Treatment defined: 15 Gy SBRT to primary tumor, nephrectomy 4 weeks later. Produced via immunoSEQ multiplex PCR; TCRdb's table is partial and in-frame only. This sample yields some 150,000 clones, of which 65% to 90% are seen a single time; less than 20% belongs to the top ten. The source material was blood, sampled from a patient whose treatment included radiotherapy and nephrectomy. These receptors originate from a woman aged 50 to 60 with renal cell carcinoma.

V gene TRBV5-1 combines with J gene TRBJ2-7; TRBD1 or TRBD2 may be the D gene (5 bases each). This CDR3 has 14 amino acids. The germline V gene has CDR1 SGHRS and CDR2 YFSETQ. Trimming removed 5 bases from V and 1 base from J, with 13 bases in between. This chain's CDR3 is CASRRGDASYEQYF. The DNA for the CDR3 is TGCGCCAGCAGACGTGGGGACGCTTCCTACGAGCAGTACTTC.

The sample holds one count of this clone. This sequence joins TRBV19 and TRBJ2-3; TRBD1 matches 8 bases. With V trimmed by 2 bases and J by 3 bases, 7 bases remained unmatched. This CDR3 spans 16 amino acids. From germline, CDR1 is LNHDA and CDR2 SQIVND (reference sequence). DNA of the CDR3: TGTGCCAGTAGTATATTCGTGACAGGGGAAACAGATACGCAGTATTTT. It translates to CASSIFVTGETDTQYF. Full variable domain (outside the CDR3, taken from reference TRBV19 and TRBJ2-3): DGGITQSPKYLFRKEGQNVTLSCEQNLNHDAMYWYRQDPGQGLRLIYYSQIVNDFQKGDIAEGYSVSREKKESFPLTVTSAQKNPTAFYLCASSIFVTGETDTQYFGPGTRLTVL.

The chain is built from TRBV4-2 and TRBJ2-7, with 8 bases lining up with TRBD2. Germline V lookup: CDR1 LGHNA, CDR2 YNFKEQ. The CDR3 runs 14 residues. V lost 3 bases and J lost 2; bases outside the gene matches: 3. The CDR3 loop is CASSHGREAYEQYF. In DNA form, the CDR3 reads TGTGCCAGCAGCCATGGGCGGGAGGCCTACGAGCAGTACTTC.

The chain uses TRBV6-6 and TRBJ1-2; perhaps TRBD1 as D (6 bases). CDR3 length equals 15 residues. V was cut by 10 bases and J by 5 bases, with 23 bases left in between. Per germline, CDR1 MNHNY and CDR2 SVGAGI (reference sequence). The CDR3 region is CATVRASGQQYGYTF. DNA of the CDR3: TGTGCCACTGTACGCGCATCGGGACAACAATATGGCTACACCTTC.

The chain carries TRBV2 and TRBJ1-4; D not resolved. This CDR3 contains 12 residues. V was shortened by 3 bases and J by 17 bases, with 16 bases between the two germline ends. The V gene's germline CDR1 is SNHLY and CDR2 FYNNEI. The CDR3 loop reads CASSDSSELSFF. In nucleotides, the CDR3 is TGTGCCAGCAGTGACAGTTCCGAATTAAGTTTTTTT.